This is a list of T cell receptor beta chains from one sample in a study of vaccination and CD4 T cells after COVID-19. TCRdb re-called the PCR reads through MiXCR, storing one row per CDR3 protein. The sample shows around 16,000 distinct CDR3 sequences, 50% to 65% of them seen only once. No antigens are known for them. The sequences come from CD4+ T cells from blood, cultured in vitro, collected before SARS-CoV-2 vaccination. These receptors originate from a human donor who had recovered from COVID-19. The CDR3 runs from the conserved cysteine through the conserved F or W. A D gene is named only where the DNA matches it firmly. Size values are once, few and many counts, or a class for expanded clones, and some rows have none.

>TRBV5-1|TRBJ2-5|-|-
CASSLLGDQETQYF
TGCGCCAGCAGCTTGCTCGGGGATCAAGAGACCCAGTACTTC
>TRBV2|TRBJ2-2|-|-
CASSEALPTGELFF
TGTGCCAGCAGTGAAGCACTGCCAACCGGGGAGCTGTTTTTT
>TRBV6-5|TRBJ1-2|few|-
CASSSLDLGGYTF
TGTGCCAGCAGTTCTTTGGACTTGGGTGGCTACACCTTC
>TRBV19|TRBJ1-6|-|-
CASSSQGRLNSPLHF
TGTGCCAGTAGTAGCCAGGGACGCCTAAATTCACCCCTCCACTTT
>TRBV19|TRBJ1-1|-|-
CASSIEGQNTEAFF
TGTGCCAGTAGTATAGAGGGCCAGAACACTGAAGCTTTCTTT
>TRBV7-9|TRBJ2-5|-|-
CASSPPTYRGGETQYF
TGTGCCAGCAGCCCTCCCACTTACAGGGGAGGAGAGACCCAGTACTTC
>TRBV7-2|TRBJ2-1|few|-
CASSLLGAGNEQFF
TGTGCCAGCAGCTTACTTGGCGCTGGGAATGAGCAGTTCTTC
>TRBV6-1|TRBJ2-3|-|TRBD2
CASSPNTGTSGRASTDTQYF
TGTGCCAGCAGTCCAAACACCGGGACTAGCGGGAGGGCTAGCACAGATACGCAGTATTTT
>TRBV11-2|TRBJ1-2|-|TRBD1
CASSLQPGGGGYGHTF
TGTGCCAGCAGCTTACAACCAGGCGGAGGGGGCTATGGCCACACCTTC
>TRBV5-4|TRBJ2-5|-|-
CASRPDGFYQETQYF
TGTGCCAGCAGGCCAGACGGTTTCTACCAAGAGACCCAGTACTTC
>TRBV2|TRBJ2-7|-|-
CASSDLGGIYEQYF
TGTGCCAGCAGTGATTTAGGGGGTATTTACGAGCAGTACTTC
>TRBV20-1|TRBJ1-3|once|-
CSASSDSGGNTIYF
TGCAGTGCTTCCTCGGACTCGGGGGGAAACACCATATATTTT
>TRBV7-9|TRBJ1-4|-|-
CASNRWEGNEKLFF
TGTGCCAGCAACCGGTGGGAGGGTAATGAAAAACTGTTTTTT
>TRBV20-1|TRBJ1-5|few|-
CSVHRQSNQPQHF
TGCAGTGTTCACAGACAGAGCAATCAGCCCCAGCATTTT